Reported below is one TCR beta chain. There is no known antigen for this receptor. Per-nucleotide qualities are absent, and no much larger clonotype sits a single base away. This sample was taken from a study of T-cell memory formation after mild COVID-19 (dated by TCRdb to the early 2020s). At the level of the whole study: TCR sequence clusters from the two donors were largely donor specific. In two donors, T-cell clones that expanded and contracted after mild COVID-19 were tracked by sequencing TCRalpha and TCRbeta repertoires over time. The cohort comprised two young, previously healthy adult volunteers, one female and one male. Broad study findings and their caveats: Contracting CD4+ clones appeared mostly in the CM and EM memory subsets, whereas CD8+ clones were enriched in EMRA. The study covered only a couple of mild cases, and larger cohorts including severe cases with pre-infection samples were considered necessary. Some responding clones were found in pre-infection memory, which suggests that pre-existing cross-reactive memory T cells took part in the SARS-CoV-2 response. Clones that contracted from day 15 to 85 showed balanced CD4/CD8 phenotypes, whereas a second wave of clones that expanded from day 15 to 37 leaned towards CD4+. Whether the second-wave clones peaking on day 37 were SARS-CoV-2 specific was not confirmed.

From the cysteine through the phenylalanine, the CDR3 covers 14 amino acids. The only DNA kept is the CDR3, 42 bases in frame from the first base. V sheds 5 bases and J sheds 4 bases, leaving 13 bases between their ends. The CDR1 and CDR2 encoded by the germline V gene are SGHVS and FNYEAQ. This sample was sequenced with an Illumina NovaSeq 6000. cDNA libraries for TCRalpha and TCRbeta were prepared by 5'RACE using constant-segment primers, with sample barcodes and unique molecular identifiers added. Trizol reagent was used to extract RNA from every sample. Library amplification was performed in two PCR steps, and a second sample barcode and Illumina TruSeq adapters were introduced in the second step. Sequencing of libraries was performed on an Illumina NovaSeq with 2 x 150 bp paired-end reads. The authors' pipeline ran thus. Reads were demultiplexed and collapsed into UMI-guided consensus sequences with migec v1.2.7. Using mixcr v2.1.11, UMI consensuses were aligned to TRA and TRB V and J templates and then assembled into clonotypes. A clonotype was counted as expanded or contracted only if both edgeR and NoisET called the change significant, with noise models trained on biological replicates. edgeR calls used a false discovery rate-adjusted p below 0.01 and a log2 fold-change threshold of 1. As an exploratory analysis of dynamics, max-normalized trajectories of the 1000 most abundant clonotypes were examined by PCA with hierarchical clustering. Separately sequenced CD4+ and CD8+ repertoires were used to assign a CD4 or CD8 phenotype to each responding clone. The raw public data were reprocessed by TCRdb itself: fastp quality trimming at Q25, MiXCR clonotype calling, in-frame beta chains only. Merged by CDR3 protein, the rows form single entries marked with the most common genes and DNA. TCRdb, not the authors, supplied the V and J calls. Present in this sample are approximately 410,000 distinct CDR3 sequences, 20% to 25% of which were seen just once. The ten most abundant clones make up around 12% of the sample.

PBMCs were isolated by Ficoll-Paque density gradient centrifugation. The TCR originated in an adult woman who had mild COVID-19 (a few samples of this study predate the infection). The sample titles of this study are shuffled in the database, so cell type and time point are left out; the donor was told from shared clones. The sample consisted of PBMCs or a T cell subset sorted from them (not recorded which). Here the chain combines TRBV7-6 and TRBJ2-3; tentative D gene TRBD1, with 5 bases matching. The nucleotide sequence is TGTGCCAGCAGCCTCCGACAGACACCAGATACGCAGTATTTT. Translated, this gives CASSLRQTPDTQYF.